These T cell receptor beta chains were read from a single sample in a study of blood T cell repertoires in COVID-19. Assay used: immunoSEQ multiplex PCR; TCRdb lists only in-frame clones, some missing. The data contain around 160,000 clones, more than 70% of them singletons. The sequenced material came from peripheral blood. Every receptor here comes from a human donor in a cohort sampled during active COVID-19. Each CDR3 is given without its conserved first and last residue.

j_call v_call cdr3_length cdr3_aa
TRBJ2-1 TRBV11-3 16 ASSPRTSGGARMNEQF
TRBJ1-2 TRBV29-1 12 SVAPGHRNYGYT
TRBJ1-6 TRBV6-5 12 ASREGQYNSPLH
TRBJ2-7 TRBV7-6 13 ASSLASASSYEQY
TRBJ1-2 TRBV3-1/TRBV3-2 11 ASSQYRGYGYT
TRBJ1-1 TRBV19 10 ATRELGAEAF
TRBJ2-2 TRBV6-5 12 ASSYSEGTGELF
TRBJ1-4 TRBV25-1 12 ASSGSGPNEKLF
TRBJ2-1 TRBV4-3 14 ASSLEKRGAFNEQF
TRBJ2-7 TRBV5-6 13 ASSFGQGMGYEQY
TRBJ2-3 TRBV7-2 12 ASSLGLVTDTQY
TRBJ1-1 TRBV7-9 9 ASSFLTEAF
TRBJ2-1 TRBV5-4 13 ASSGGGVSYNEQF
TRBJ1-5 TRBV6-6 14 ASRTPRDSLYQPQH